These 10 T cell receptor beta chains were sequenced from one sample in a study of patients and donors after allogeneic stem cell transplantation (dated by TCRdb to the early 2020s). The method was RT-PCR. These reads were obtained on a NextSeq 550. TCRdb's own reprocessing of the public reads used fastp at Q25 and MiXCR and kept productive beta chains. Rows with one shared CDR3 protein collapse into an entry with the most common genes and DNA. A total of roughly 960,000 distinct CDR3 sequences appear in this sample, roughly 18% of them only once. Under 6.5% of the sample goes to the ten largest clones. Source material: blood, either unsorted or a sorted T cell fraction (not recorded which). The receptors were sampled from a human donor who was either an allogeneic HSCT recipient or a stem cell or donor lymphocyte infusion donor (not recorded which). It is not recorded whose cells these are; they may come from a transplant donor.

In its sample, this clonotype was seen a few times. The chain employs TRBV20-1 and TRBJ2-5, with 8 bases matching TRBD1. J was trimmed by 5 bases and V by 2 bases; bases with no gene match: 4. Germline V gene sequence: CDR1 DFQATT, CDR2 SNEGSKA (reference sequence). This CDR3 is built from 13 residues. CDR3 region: CSARSWTGETQYF. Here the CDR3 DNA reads TGCAGTGCTAGATCGTGGACAGGGGAGACCCAGTACTTC.

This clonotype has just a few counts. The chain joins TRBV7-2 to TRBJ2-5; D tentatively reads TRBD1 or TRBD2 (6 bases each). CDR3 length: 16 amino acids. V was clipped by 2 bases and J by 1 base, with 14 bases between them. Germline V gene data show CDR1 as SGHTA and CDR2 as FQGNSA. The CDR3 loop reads CASSLRTGAIQETQYF. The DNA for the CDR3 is TGTGCCAGCAGCTTAAGGACGGGGGCTATCCAAGAGACCCAGTACTTC.

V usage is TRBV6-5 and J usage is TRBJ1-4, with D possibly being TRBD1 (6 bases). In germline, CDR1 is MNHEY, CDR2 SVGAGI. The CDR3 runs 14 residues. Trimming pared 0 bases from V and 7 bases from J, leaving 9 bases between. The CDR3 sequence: CASSYSDRFEKLFF. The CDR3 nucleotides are TGTGCCAGCAGTTACTCTGACAGGTTTGAAAAACTGTTTTTT.

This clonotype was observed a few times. The CDR3 protein is CATENGQGAEQFF. CDR3 sequence (DNA): TGTGCCACCGAGAATGGACAGGGTGCTGAGCAGTTCTTC. This chain connects TRBV6-1 to TRBJ2-1; 8 nucleotides align to TRBD1. CDR3 size: 13 residues. V trimming: 10 bases; J trimming: 9 bases; junction bases outside the gene matches: 11. Per germline, CDR1 MNHNS and CDR2 SASEGT.

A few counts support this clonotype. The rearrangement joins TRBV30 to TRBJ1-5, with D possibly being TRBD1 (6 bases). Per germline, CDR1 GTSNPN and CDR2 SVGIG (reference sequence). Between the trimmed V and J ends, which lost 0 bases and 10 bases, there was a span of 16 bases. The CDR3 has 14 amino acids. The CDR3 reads CAWSVRGAGGPQHF. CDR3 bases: TGTGCCTGGAGTGTAAGGGGGGCCGGTGGACCCCAGCATTTT.

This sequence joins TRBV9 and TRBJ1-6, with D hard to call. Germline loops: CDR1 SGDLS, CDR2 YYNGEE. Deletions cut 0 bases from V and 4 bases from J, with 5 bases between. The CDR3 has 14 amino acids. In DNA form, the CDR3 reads TGTGCCAGCAGCGTAGTAGGTTATAATTCACCCCTCCACTTT. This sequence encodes CASSVVGYNSPLHF. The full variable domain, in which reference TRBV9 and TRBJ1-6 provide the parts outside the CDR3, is DSGVTQTPKHLITATGQRVTLRCSPRSGDLSVYWYQQSLDQGLQFLIQYYNGEERAKGNILERFSAQQFPDLHSELNLSSLELGDSALYFCASSVVGYNSPLHFGNGTRLTVT.

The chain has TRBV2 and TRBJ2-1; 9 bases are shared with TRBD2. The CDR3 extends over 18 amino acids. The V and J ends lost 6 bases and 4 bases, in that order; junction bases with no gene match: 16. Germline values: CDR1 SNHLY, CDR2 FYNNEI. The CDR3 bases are TGTGCCAGCAGGGGGGCCCTTGCCTTAGCGGGGGCATACAATGAGCAGTTCTTC. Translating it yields CASRGALALAGAYNEQFF. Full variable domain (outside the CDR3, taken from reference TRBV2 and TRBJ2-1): EPEVTQTPSHQVTQMGQEVILRCVPISNHLYFYWYRQILGQKVEFLVSFYNNEISEKSEIFDDQFSVERPDGSNFTLKIRSTKLEDSAMYFCASRGALALAGAYNEQFFGPGTRLTVL.

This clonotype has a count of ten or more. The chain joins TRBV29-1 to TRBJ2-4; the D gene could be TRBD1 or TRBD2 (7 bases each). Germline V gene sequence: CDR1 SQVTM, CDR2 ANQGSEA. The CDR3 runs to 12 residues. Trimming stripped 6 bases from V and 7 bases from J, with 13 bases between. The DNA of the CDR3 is TGCAGCGTCCAGGGAGGGGGCAACATTCAGTACTTC. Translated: CSVQGGGNIQYF.

The CDR3 sequence: CASSLDSRVLGTQYF. In DNA form, the CDR3 reads TGTGCCAGCAGCTTGGATTCGCGGGTACTTGGGACCCAGTACTTC. This chain links TRBV7-3 with TRBJ2-5; possible D gene TRBD2, 5 bases. Germline V gives CDR1 SGHTA, CDR2 FQGTGA. V gave up 3 bases and J gave up 7 bases, with 18 bases separating them. The CDR3 sequence is 15 residues long.

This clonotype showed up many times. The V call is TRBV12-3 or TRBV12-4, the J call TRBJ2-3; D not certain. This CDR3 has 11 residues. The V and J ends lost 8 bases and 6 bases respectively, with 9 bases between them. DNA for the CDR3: TGTGCCAGCGAATCCGGGGATACGCAGTATTTT. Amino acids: CASESGDTQYF.